This TCR beta chain was identified during a study of blood T cell repertoires in COVID-19. Study-level information: Donors in the United States, Italy and Spain gave samples during acute or convalescent COVID-19.

Germline CDR1 is SGHRS and CDR2 is YFSETQ. The CDR3 covers 16 residues. The J segment lost 4 bases and the V segment lost 7 bases, leaving 11 bases of the junction unmatched. Participant ages covered roughly 18 to 89 years across 25 or so US areas. In the authors' methods: It was from reference gene primer amplification that nucleated cell counts were estimated. Some clones are missing from TCRdb's copy, which holds only in-frame ones; the method was immunoSEQ multiplex PCR. V, J and clone size derive from that table, while D and trimming were established from the DNA sequence. The table shows about 140,000 clones, with approximately 84% occurring only once.

V usage is TRBV5-1 and J usage is TRBJ2-2; 9 positions agree with TRBD1. This TCR derives from a woman aged 18-29 years who had been exposed to COVID-19. The sample was PBMCs or T cells enriched from blood (not recorded which). The CDR3 DNA is TGCGCCAGCGCCCGTCTGGGGACAGGGACCACCGGGGAGCTGTTTTTT. This sequence encodes CASARLGTGTTGELFF.